This entry lists 27 T cell receptor beta chains sequenced from one sample in a study of blood T cell repertoires in COVID-19. The method was immunoSEQ multiplex PCR; TCRdb's version includes in-frame clones alone and lacks a portion of them. The table records about 150,000 clones, roughly nine tenths of them present only once. The material sequenced was peripheral blood. Source of these receptors: a woman between 65 and 79 years old with acute or convalescent COVID-19.

This sequence joins TRBV7-2 and TRBJ1-3, with no clear D. The CDR3 is made up of 14 amino acids. Trimming stripped 6 bases from V and 0 bases from J, with 9 bases between. Germline V gives CDR1 SGHTA, CDR2 FQGNSA. The CDR3 protein is CASRWSSSGNTIYF. CDR3 DNA: TGTGCCAGCAGATGGAGTTCCTCTGGAAACACCATATATTTT.

V gene TRBV3-1 (or the pseudogene TRBV3-2) combines with J gene TRBJ1-6; D unresolved. The CDR3 totals 15 residues. CDR1 and CDR2 (germline): LGHDT, YNNKEL (reference sequence). Between the trimmed V and J ends, which lost 6 bases and 0 bases, there was a span of 9 bases. Here the CDR3 reads CASSFTSSYNSPLHF. CDR3 in DNA: TGTGCCAGCAGTTTTACGAGCTCCTATAATTCACCCCTCCACTTT.

The genes are TRBV27 and TRBJ2-1; 11 nucleotides align to TRBD1. V lost 6 bases to trimming and J lost 9 bases; unmatched junction nucleotides: 10. Germline V gene data show CDR1 as MNHEY and CDR2 as SMNVEV (reference sequence). The CDR3 runs to 15 residues. In DNA form, the CDR3 reads TGTGCCAGCAGCGCCGGGACAGGGGGTAACGGTGAGCAGTTCTTC. Residues: CASSAGTGGNGEQFF.

This chain links TRBV30 with TRBJ1-1, with a weak D call TRBD1 (6 bases). There are 15 residues in the CDR3. The germline V gene encodes CDR1 GTSNPN and CDR2 SVGIG (reference sequence). V was pared by 3 bases and J by 2 bases, with 16 bases between. The CDR3 DNA is TGTGCCTGGAGCGCTTGGGCAGGGGCCAACACTGAAGCTTTCTTT. Protein sequence: CAWSAWAGANTEAFF.

This clone occurred a few times. This chain uses TRBV18 with TRBJ1-1, with D perhaps TRBD1 (5 bases). V lost 0 bases, J lost 0 bases, and 17 bases lay in between. Looked up from germline, CDR1 is KGHSH and CDR2 is LQKENI. The CDR3 covers 18 residues. CDR3 nucleotides: TGTGCCAGCTCACCACCCGTAGGTACAGGATACATGAACACTGAAGCTTTCTTT. This codes for CASSPPVGTGYMNTEAFF.

The V and J genes are TRBV5-5 and TRBJ2-7; 9 bases fit TRBD1. Trimming cost V 2 bases and J 2 bases; bases outside gene matches: 5. Germline V gene lookup returns CDR1 SGHKS and CDR2 YYEKEE (reference sequence). This CDR3 spans 15 amino acids. The CDR3: CASSLGTGLPYEQYF. Here the CDR3 DNA reads TGTGCCAGCAGCTTAGGGACAGGGCTTCCCTACGAGCAGTACTTC.

The genes are TRBV9 and TRBJ2-5; D unresolved. The ends were cut back, 0 bases at V and 1 base at J, with 7 bases in the middle. From germline, CDR1 is SGDLS and CDR2 YYNGEE. CDR3 length: 14 amino acids. CDR3: CASSVVGSQETQYF. Here the CDR3 DNA reads TGTGCCAGCAGCGTAGTGGGCAGCCAAGAGACCCAGTACTTC.

The rearrangement joins TRBV7-6 to TRBJ2-3; 7 nucleotides agree with TRBD1. The CDR3 is made up of 15 amino acids. V was clipped by 5 bases and J by 0 bases; unmatched bases: 5. The germline V gene encodes CDR1 SGHVS and CDR2 FNYEAQ. The CDR3 is CASSQTGASTDTQYF. The DNA for the CDR3 is TGTGCCAGCAGCCAAACAGGGGCTAGCACAGATACGCAGTATTTT.

The chain combines TRBV7-2 with TRBJ1-2; TRBD1 might be the D (5 bases). The CDR3 covers 14 residues. Germline V gene lookup returns CDR1 SGHTA and CDR2 FQGNSA. V was clipped by 0 bases and J by 4 bases, with 9 bases between them. For the CDR3, the DNA is TGTGCCAGCAGCTTAGCTCCAGGGCCCTATGGCTACACCTTC. Translation: CASSLAPGPYGYTF.

V and J are TRBV10-3 and TRBJ2-7; 8 bases line up with TRBD1. The CDR3 is made up of 14 amino acids. CDR1 ENHRY and CDR2 SYGVKD come from the germline V gene. V lost 6 bases and J lost 2; bases outside the gene matches: 6. The CDR3 loop reads CAISPGQGTYEQYF. CDR3 bases: TGTGCCATCAGCCCCGGACAGGGCACCTACGAGCAGTACTTC.

The chain combines TRBV18 with TRBJ1-1; D may be TRBD1 (6 bases). This CDR3 spans 15 amino acids. Germline V gene data show CDR1 as KGHSH and CDR2 as LQKENI. V was clipped by 6 bases and J by 5 bases, with 19 bases between them. The CDR3 sequence: CASSLSTGIGTEAFF. The CDR3 DNA follows: TGTGCCAGCTCCCTGTCGACAGGTATAGGAACTGAAGCTTTCTTT.

As regards this clone: Other DNA sequences in the same sample also yield this CDR3. This chain uses TRBV10-3 with TRBJ2-2; TRBD1 matches 8 bases. The germline V gene has CDR1 ENHRY and CDR2 SYGVKD. After removal of 5 bases from V and 2 bases from J, the junction contained 1 base not matched to a gene. This CDR3 is 14 amino acids long. The CDR3 reads CAISPGGNTGELFF. DNA for the CDR3: TGTGCCATCAGTCCAGGGGGCAACACCGGGGAGCTGTTTTTT.

The V call is TRBV7-9, the J call TRBJ2-3, with 7 bases that match TRBD2. The CDR3 runs 15 residues. The germline V gene has CDR1 SEHNR and CDR2 FQNEAQ (reference sequence). The V gene end was trimmed by 4 bases and the J gene end by 1 base; junction bases not matched to a gene: 5. The DNA of the CDR3 is TGTGCCAGCAGCTCTGTGGGGGGGGGCACAGATACGCAGTATTTT. Protein sequence: CASSSVGGGTDTQYF.

A single count supports this clone. The V gene is TRBV27, the J gene TRBJ1-2, with TRBD1 matching over 7 bases. With 6 bases clipped from V and 3 bases from J, the junction kept 13 bases outside the gene matches. Germline CDR1 reads MNHEY; CDR2 reads SMNVEV (reference sequence). The CDR3 consists of 16 residues. CDR3 protein: CASSPTGSLPYYGYTF. Written as DNA, the CDR3 is TGTGCCAGCAGCCCGACAGGGTCCCTACCCTACTATGGCTACACCTTC.

This chain joins TRBV28 and TRBJ1-5; the D gene is possibly TRBD1 (6 bases). The length of the CDR3 is 18 residues. V was clipped by 0 bases and J by 3 bases, with 18 bases between them. Germline assignment: CDR1 MDHEN and CDR2 SYDVKM. The CDR3: CASSLWGGRGRDNQPQHF. CDR3 nucleotides: TGTGCCAGCAGTTTATGGGGGGGGCGTGGCAGGGACAATCAGCCCCAGCATTTT. Looking up the rest from reference TRBV28 and TRBJ1-5 gives the full variable domain: DVKVTQSSRYLVKRTGEKVFLECVQDMDHENMFWYRQDPGLGLRLIYFSYDVKMKEKGDIPEGYSVSREKKERFSLILESASTNQTSMYLCASSLWGGRGRDNQPQHFGDGTRLSIL.

The chain uses TRBV28 and TRBJ2-1; the D gene is possibly TRBD2 (6 bases). Germline lookup yields CDR1 MDHEN and CDR2 SYDVKM. Between the trimmed V and J ends, which lost 2 bases and 3 bases, there was a span of 11 bases. There are 15 residues in the CDR3. CDR3 coding DNA: TGTGCCAGCAGTTTAACTCAGGGAGGCTACAATGAGCAGTTCTTC. It translates to CASSLTQGGYNEQFF.

J is TRBJ1-4 and V is TRBV9; 10 nucleotides agree with TRBD1. In germline, CDR1 is SGDLS, CDR2 YYNGEE. Trimming cost V 4 bases and J 2 bases; bases outside gene matches: 11. The CDR3 sequence is 18 residues long. The CDR3 reads CASSPRGGQGGTNEKLFF. The CDR3 DNA reads as TGTGCCAGCAGCCCCCGTGGCGGACAGGGGGGGACTAATGAAAAACTGTTTTTT.

J is TRBJ2-1 and V is TRBV7-6; 11 bases match TRBD2. The CDR3 has 19 amino acids. CDR1 SGHVS and CDR2 FNYEAQ come from the germline V gene. J was trimmed by 5 bases and V by 5 bases; bases with no gene match: 17. CDR3 sequence reads: CASSRFAGASGGMDNEQFF. In DNA, the CDR3 is TGTGCCAGCAGCCGTTTCGCAGGGGCTAGCGGGGGGATGGACAATGAGCAGTTCTTC.

The CDR3 DNA sequence: TGCGCCAGCAGTCGAGCGATTATACCGGGACAGGGGGCCGGTGGCTACACCTTC. Its protein product is CASSRAIIPGQGAGGYTF. The rearrangement uses TRBV4-3 and TRBJ1-2, with 12 positions matching TRBD1. The CDR3 contains 18 residues. Germline CDR1 and CDR2: LGHNA and YSLEER. V shed 6 bases and J 7 bases; nucleotides not matched to a gene: 18.

The chain uses TRBV2 and TRBJ2-2; the match to TRBD1 covers 8 bases. CDR1 and CDR2 (germline): SNHLY, FYNNEI. J gave up 5 bases and V 7 bases, and 9 bases lay outside the gene matches. This CDR3 contains 15 residues. Written as DNA, the CDR3 is TGTGCCAGCAATCAAGGACAGGGTATTACCGGGGAGCTGTTTTTT. Translation gives CASNQGQGITGELFF.

The genes are TRBV7-2 and TRBJ2-1; no firm D call. Trimming cost V 6 bases and J 2 bases, with 11 bases left between them. Germline lookup yields CDR1 SGHTA and CDR2 FQGNSA. This CDR3 is 14 amino acids long. CDR3 loop: CASRRIEAYNEQFF. DNA for the CDR3: TGTGCCAGCAGAAGAATAGAGGCCTACAATGAGCAGTTCTTC.

The rearrangement joins TRBV2 to TRBJ1-6; no clear D gene. The CDR3 extends over 15 amino acids. V was clipped by 6 bases and J by 0 bases, with 9 bases between them. Germline loops: CDR1 SNHLY, CDR2 FYNNEI. CDR3 sequence: CASRVESSYNSPLHF. CDR3 sequence (DNA): TGTGCCAGCAGGGTGGAGAGCTCCTATAATTCACCCCTCCACTTT. The whole variable domain, remainder taken from reference TRBV2 and TRBJ1-6, is EPEVTQTPSHQVTQMGQEVILRCVPISNHLYFYWYRQILGQKVEFLVSFYNNEISEKSEIFDDQFSVERPDGSNFTLKIRSTKLEDSAMYFCASRVESSYNSPLHFGNGTRLTVT.

The chain has TRBV4-1 and TRBJ1-5; D uncertain. Trimming took 1 base from V and 0 from J, leaving 4 bases between them. Looked up from germline, CDR1 is MGHRA and CDR2 is YSYEKL. This CDR3 has 14 residues. The CDR3 nucleotides read TGCGCCAGCAGCCAAGCGGGTAGCAATCAGCCCCAGCATTTT. Amino acid sequence: CASSQAGSNQPQHF.

This clone has just one count. The chain carries TRBV7-9 and TRBJ1-2; D is perhaps TRBD1 (6 bases). V shed 1 base and J shed 2 bases, with 17 bases lying between them. CDR1 SEHNR and CDR2 FQNEAQ come from the germline V gene (reference sequence). The CDR3 covers 17 residues. The CDR3 loop reads CASSLDRVRQGNYGYTF. CDR3 coding DNA: TGTGCCAGCAGCTTAGATCGGGTTCGGCAGGGGAACTATGGCTACACCTTC. Combining the CDR3 with reference TRBV7-9 and TRBJ1-2 gives the whole variable domain DTGVSQNPRHKITKRGQNVTFRCDPISEHNRLYWYRQTLGQGPEFLTYFQNEAQLEKSRLLSDRFSAERPKGSFSTLEIQRTEQGDSAMYLCASSLDRVRQGNYGYTFGSGTRLTVV.

The V and J genes are TRBV18 and TRBJ1-2, with TRBD1 identical over 9 bases. The J segment lost 2 bases and the V segment lost 3 bases, leaving 1 base of the junction unmatched. CDR1 KGHSH and CDR2 LQKENI come from the germline V gene. The CDR3 runs to 14 residues. CDR3 sequence: CASSPGTGNYGYTF. As DNA, the CDR3 is TGTGCCAGCTCACCCGGGACAGGGAACTATGGCTACACCTTC.

CDR3 sequence (DNA): TGTGCCAGCAGCGTCGGTGGCACAGATACGCAGTATTTT. This gives the protein CASSVGGTDTQYF. This chain links TRBV14 with TRBJ2-3; D ambiguous. The CDR3 length is 13 residues. Germline V gene data show CDR1 as SGHDN and CDR2 as FVKESK. Trimming stripped 5 bases from V and 1 base from J, with 7 bases between.

The chain employs TRBV11-3 and TRBJ2-1; 10 positions match TRBD2. V shed 5 bases, J shed 7 bases, and the junction held 8 bases outside the gene matches. The CDR3 extends over 15 amino acids. Per the germline V gene, CDR1 is SGHNT and CDR2 is YENEEA. The CDR3 reads CASSQQGLANNEQFF. Written as DNA, the CDR3 is TGTGCCAGCAGCCAGCAGGGACTAGCGAATAATGAGCAGTTCTTC.